The 13 T cell receptor beta chains below come from one sample, sequenced in a study of technical replicates of blood from a handful of donors. Only in-frame clones appear in the TCRdb table, and some are missing; sequencing was by immunoSEQ multiplex PCR. The table includes some 70,000 clones, under 98% detected once. Material: T cells isolated from PBMCs. The receptors were sampled from a human donor in good health.

V gene TRBV6-1 combines with J gene TRBJ1-2, with TRBD1 as a possible D gene (6 bases). V dropped 4 bases and J dropped 5 bases, with 11 bases sitting between them. Per the germline V gene, CDR1 is MNHNS and CDR2 is SASEGT. There are 13 residues in the CDR3. CDR3 nucleotides: TGTGCCAGCAGTGTTTTGGGGGCGTATGGCTACACCTTC. It yields the protein CASSVLGAYGYTF.

The rearrangement links TRBV7-8 to TRBJ2-1; D ambiguous. The CDR3 extends over 13 amino acids. V was cut by 2 bases and J by 4 bases, with 6 bases left in between. The germline V gene encodes CDR1 SGHVS and CDR2 FQNEAQ. The chain's CDR3 is CASSLSQYNEQFF. CDR3 bases: TGTGCCAGCAGCTTATCACAGTACAATGAGCAGTTCTTC.

The chain couples TRBV19 to TRBJ1-1, with 10 bases matching TRBD1. This CDR3 region has 15 residues. Germline V gene sequence: CDR1 LNHDA, CDR2 SQIVND (reference sequence). After removal of 7 bases from V and 4 bases from J, the junction contained 9 bases not matched to a gene. Written as DNA, the CDR3 is TGTGCCAGTACGCCGCACGGGACAGGGGTCACTGAAGCTTTCTTT. Translated: CASTPHGTGVTEAFF.

V usage is TRBV5-1 and J usage is TRBJ1-1, with unresolved D. The CDR3 runs 14 residues. Germline assignment: CDR1 SGHRS and CDR2 YFSETQ. Trimming left V 2 bases short and J 2 bases short, with 10 bases between. The CDR3 DNA reads as TGCGCCAGCAGCTTCGCGGGTGTCAACACTGAAGCTTTCTTT. This encodes CASSFAGVNTEAFF. The full variable domain, its missing parts supplied by reference TRBV5-1 and TRBJ1-1, is KAGVTQTPRYLIKTRGQQVTLSCSPISGHRSVSWYQQTPGQGLQFLFEYFSETQRNKGNFPGRFSGRQFSNSRSEMNVSTLELGDSALYLCASSFAGVNTEAFFGQGTRLTVV.

The V gene is TRBV7-3, the J gene TRBJ1-2; D possibly corresponds to TRBD1 (6 bases). The V gene lost 4 bases and the J gene lost 4 bases, with 13 bases spanning the gap. In germline, CDR1 is SGHTA, CDR2 FQGTGA. The CDR3 has 14 residues. The CDR3 protein is CASSSMGQVYGYTF. Written as DNA, the CDR3 is TGTGCCAGCAGCTCAATGGGACAAGTCTATGGCTACACCTTC.

CDR3 sequence reads: CAISQNRDEQYF. The CDR3 DNA reads as TGTGCCATCAGCCAAAACAGGGACGAGCAGTACTTC. The rearrangement joins TRBV10-3 to TRBJ2-7, with a possible D match to TRBD1 (6 bases). The V and J ends lost 6 bases and 5 bases respectively, with 11 bases between them. CDR1 is ENHRY and CDR2 is SYGVKD in the germline V gene. The CDR3 extends over 12 amino acids.

The chain employs TRBV7-2 and TRBJ1-5; D not certain. The CDR3 loop spans 16 amino acids. Trimming took 1 base from V and 0 from J, leaving 10 bases between them. Germline V gene data show CDR1 as SGHTA and CDR2 as FQGNSA. CDR3: CASSLGAPYSNQPQHF. The DNA for the CDR3 is TGTGCCAGCAGCTTAGGGGCACCTTATAGCAATCAGCCCCAGCATTTT.

The chain uses TRBV7-9 and TRBJ2-1; 10 bases match TRBD2. The CDR3 is 16 residues long. V was clipped by 5 bases and J by 4 bases; unmatched bases: 8. The germline V gene has CDR1 SEHNR and CDR2 FQNEAQ (reference sequence). The DNA of the CDR3 is TGTGCCAGCAGCCAAAGTACTAGCGGGGAATACAATGAGCAGTTCTTC. Amino acids: CASSQSTSGEYNEQFF.

CDR3 in amino acids: CASSDRVGDTGELFF. The CDR3 bases are TGTGCCAGCAGTGACAGGGTAGGGGACACCGGGGAGCTGTTTTTT. The chain carries TRBV11-3 and TRBJ2-2; 7 bases map to TRBD1. V was pared by 6 bases and J by 3 bases, with 7 bases of the junction left unmatched. This CDR3 is 15 amino acids long. Germline CDR1 reads SGHNT; CDR2 reads YENEEA.

In its sample, this clone was seen once. The chain joins TRBV30 to TRBJ1-5; no definite D call. The CDR3 loop spans 13 amino acids. The germline V gene encodes CDR1 GTSNPN and CDR2 SVGIG (reference sequence). V shed 3 bases and J shed 0 bases, with 6 bases lying between them. In DNA, the CDR3 is TGTGCCTGGAGAGGGAGTAGCAATCAGCCCCAGCATTTT. Translating gives CAWRGSSNQPQHF.

This chain links TRBV11-3 with TRBJ2-2; maybe TRBD2 (5 bases). Germline CDR1 SGHNT, CDR2 YENEEA. The CDR3 length is 14 residues. The V end was cut by 8 bases, the J end by 4 bases, with 14 bases between. CDR3: CASCSLEGTGELFF. The CDR3 DNA reads TGTGCCAGCTGCAGCCTCGAGGGCACCGGGGAGCTGTTTTTT.

The chain links TRBV5-6 to TRBJ2-7; 7 nucleotides align to TRBD1. The CDR3 totals 15 residues. Germline V gene data show CDR1 as SGHDT and CDR2 as YYEEEE. Trimming removed 4 bases from V and 2 bases from J; junction bases left unmatched: 9. The CDR3 loop is CASSRRGTGAYEQYF. The DNA of the CDR3 is TGTGCCAGCAGCCGCCGGGGAACAGGGGCCTACGAGCAGTACTTC.

The chain combines TRBV5-6 with TRBJ2-7; weak D call: TRBD2 (5 bases). The CDR3 is 15 residues long. Trimming stripped 4 bases from V and 7 bases from J, with 21 bases between. Germline lookup yields CDR1 SGHDT and CDR2 YYEEEE. DNA for the CDR3: TGTGCCAGCAGCACATGGGCCCTAGCAGGCGGTGAGCAGTACTTC. Its protein product is CASSTWALAGGEQYF.